This entry lists 3 T cell receptor beta chains sequenced from one sample in a study of cytomegalovirus exposure and HLA in healthy donors. 13 Jbeta primers and 60 Vbeta primers were used for the PCR. Sequenced by immunoSEQ multiplex PCR; TCRdb stores in-frame clones only, minus some. Among about 160,000 clones listed, roughly 80% were seen once. Sequencing was carried out using PBMCs. These receptors all stem from a man aged 25 to 40 in good health and CMV-seronegative.

J is TRBJ1-4 and V is TRBV2; D remains ambiguous. V lost 6 bases to trimming and J lost 6 bases, with 8 bases between them. Germline V gives CDR1 SNHLY, CDR2 FYNNEI. The CDR3 sequence is 12 residues long. DNA for the CDR3: TGTGCCAGCAGGAGGATAGATGAAAAACTGTTTTTT. Amino acids: CASRRIDEKLFF.

This clone was detected only a few times. The chain combines TRBV30 with TRBJ2-7; D is perhaps TRBD2 (6 bases). Germline CDR1 reads GTSNPN; CDR2 reads SVGIG (reference sequence). The CDR3 is 16 residues long. Trimming cost V 0 bases and J 2 bases, with 17 bases left between them. The CDR3 nucleotides read TGTGCCTGGAGTGTAAATGTGGGAGCGGGCCCCTACGAGCAGTACTTC. Translation gives CAWSVNVGAGPYEQYF.

This chain links TRBV30 with TRBJ1-5; D ambiguous. V lost 4 bases to trimming and J lost 3 bases, with 7 bases between them. CDR3 length: 12 amino acids. Germline V gene sequence: CDR1 GTSNPN, CDR2 SVGIG (reference sequence). The CDR3 reads CAWNSFNQPQHF. CDR3 DNA: TGTGCCTGGAACAGCTTCAATCAGCCCCAGCATTTT. Together with reference TRBV30 and TRBJ1-5, the CDR3 gives the full variable domain: SQTIHQWPATLVQPVGSPLSLECTVEGTSNPNLYWYRQAAGRGLQLLFYSVGIGQISSEVPQNLSASRPQDRQFILSSKKLLLSDSGFYLCAWNSFNQPQHFGDGTRLSIL.